These 13 T cell receptor beta chains were all obtained from the same sample, sequenced in a study of blood T cell repertoires in COVID-19. Produced via immunoSEQ multiplex PCR; TCRdb's table is partial and in-frame only. The data contain 310,000 or so clones, about nine tenths of them seen just once; the ten biggest clones take up around 10%. The sample taken for sequencing was PBMCs or T cells enriched from blood (not recorded which). The receptor set was obtained from a woman aged 18-35 years who had recovered from COVID-19.

V is TRBV18 and J is TRBJ1-3, with no clear D. V was cut by 6 bases and J by 8 bases, with 14 bases left in between. This CDR3 spans 13 amino acids. Germline CDR1 and CDR2: KGHSH and LQKENI. The CDR3 DNA reads TGTGCCAGCTCTCCCGTGGAGGGTGACACCATATATTTT. This gives the protein CASSPVEGDTIYF.

V gene TRBV11-2 combines with J gene TRBJ1-1, with 8 nucleotides matching TRBD1. With V trimmed by 5 bases and J by 2 bases, 7 bases remained unmatched. In germline, CDR1 is SGHAT, CDR2 FQNNGV. The CDR3 is made up of 15 amino acids. The CDR3 DNA reads TGTGCCAGCAGCCCCCGGACAGGGTCCAACACTGAAGCTTTCTTT. Translation gives CASSPRTGSNTEAFF.

The rearrangement uses TRBV7-2 and TRBJ1-1; D remains ambiguous. The length of the CDR3 is 12 residues. Germline CDR1 and CDR2: SGHTA and FQGNSA. The V end lost 4 bases, the J end lost 8 bases, and 11 bases lay between the germline ends. The DNA of the CDR3 is TGTGCCAGCAGCTCCCCGCTTGAGGAAGCTTTCTTT. Protein product: CASSSPLEEAFF.

V gene TRBV29-1 combines with J gene TRBJ1-2, with a possible D match to TRBD1 (6 bases). Per the germline V gene, CDR1 is SQVTM and CDR2 is ANQGSEA. The CDR3 is made up of 14 amino acids. Trimming cost V 0 bases and J 2 bases, with 10 bases left between them. Here the CDR3 reads CSVEDPGENYGYTF. CDR3 in DNA: TGCAGCGTTGAAGATCCAGGGGAGAACTATGGCTACACCTTC.

The chain uses TRBV29-1 and TRBJ2-1; 9 bases agree with TRBD1. Trimming removed 6 bases from V and 9 bases from J; junction bases left unmatched: 18. Germline V gives CDR1 SQVTM, CDR2 ANQGSEA. CDR3 length equals 16 residues. The chain's CDR3 is CSVSPGTGFELSEQFF. For the CDR3, the DNA is TGCAGCGTCTCCCCCGGGACAGGGTTTGAGTTGAGTGAGCAGTTCTTC.

This chain uses TRBV9 with TRBJ2-7; TRBD2 matches at 7 bases. Per the germline V gene, CDR1 is SGDLS and CDR2 is YYNGEE. This CDR3 comprises 16 residues. V shed 0 bases, J shed 5 bases, and the junction held 11 bases outside the gene matches. The DNA of the CDR3 is TGTGCCAGCAGCGTAGGTGGCGGGGGACCAATCCACGAGCAGTACTTC. Translating it yields CASSVGGGGPIHEQYF.

The V call is TRBV20-1, the J call TRBJ1-2; D perhaps matches TRBD1 (6 bases). In germline, CDR1 is DFQATT, CDR2 SNEGSKA (reference sequence). The CDR3 runs 14 residues. V was pared by 3 bases and J by 3 bases, with 14 bases between. Here the CDR3 reads CSASDGTRDYGYTF. The CDR3 DNA reads as TGCAGTGCTAGTGATGGGACACGCGACTATGGCTACACCTTC.

The CDR3 region has the DNA TGTGCCAGCAGCTCCCCATTCACCGGGGAGCTGTTTTTT. Its protein product is CASSSPFTGELFF. This chain connects TRBV11-3 to TRBJ2-2; D gene ambiguous. Per germline, CDR1 SGHNT and CDR2 YENEEA. Deletions cut 4 bases from V and 4 bases from J, with 7 bases between. The CDR3 spans 13 residues.

V is TRBV3-1 (or the pseudogene TRBV3-2) and J is TRBJ2-3; 9 bases are shared with TRBD2. Germline CDR1 reads LGHDT; CDR2 reads YNNKEL (reference sequence). V gave up 0 bases and J gave up 2 bases; unmatched junction bases: 6. The CDR3 is 17 amino acids. CDR3 nucleotides: TGTGCCAGCAGCCAAGAGGTCAAGCGGGAGGCCACAGATACGCAGTATTTT. Translation gives CASSQEVKREATDTQYF.

V is TRBV28 and J is TRBJ1-4; no reliable D call. Trimming left V 7 bases short and J 8 bases short, with 14 bases between. The germline V gene has CDR1 MDHEN and CDR2 SYDVKM. The length of the CDR3 is 13 residues. The DNA for the CDR3 is TGTGCCAGCACCAGATCTTACCAAGAAAAACTGTTTTTT. This sequence encodes CASTRSYQEKLFF. The whole variable domain, filled in from reference TRBV28 and TRBJ1-4, reads DVKVTQSSRYLVKRTGEKVFLECVQDMDHENMFWYRQDPGLGLRLIYFSYDVKMKEKGDIPEGYSVSREKKERFSLILESASTNQTSMYLCASTRSYQEKLFFGSGTQLSVL.

The V gene is TRBV28, the J gene TRBJ2-5; TRBD2 matches at 14 bases. From germline, CDR1 is MDHEN and CDR2 SYDVKM. Unmatched junction bases numbered 7, after V lost 5 bases and J lost 5 bases. The CDR3 has 16 residues. The CDR3 reads CASSPGLAGEFETQYF. The CDR3 bases are TGTGCCAGCAGTCCGGGACTAGCGGGAGAATTCGAGACCCAGTACTTC.

The chain links TRBV6-2 or TRBV6-3 to TRBJ1-2; perhaps TRBD1 as D (6 bases). V dropped 5 bases and J dropped 2 bases, with 12 bases sitting between them. This CDR3 region has 14 residues. The V gene's germline CDR1 is MNHEY and CDR2 SVGEGT. The DNA of the CDR3 is TGTGCCAGCAGTATTTCTGGGGGCAACTATGGCTACACCTTC. It specifies CASSISGGNYGYTF.

This sequence joins TRBV6-2 or TRBV6-3 and TRBJ1-2, with 8 bases aligning to TRBD1. CDR3 length equals 14 residues. V was clipped by 4 bases and J by 12 bases; unmatched bases: 13. Per the germline V gene, CDR1 is MNHEY and CDR2 is SVGEGT. The CDR3 region has the DNA TGTGCCAGCAGTTTAGTAGGGACAGGCGTGTGGAACACCTTC. Encoded protein: CASSLVGTGVWNTF.